This T cell receptor beta chain was obtained from a study of T cell responses to AZD1222 COVID-19 vaccine. General study points: There were mostly white British donors and more females than males, and clonal diversity was possibly underestimated. Nearly half of the spike-specific TCRs reportedly recognize variant regions that carry no mutations. In all cases, repertoires were sampled only after the peak T cell response.

The repertoire was sequenced with immunoSEQ multiplex PCR; TCRdb's copy has only in-frame clones and lacks some. This table holds 69,000 or so clones, around 90% found once. Pooling of second doses given at about 4 or about 12 weeks was done. On this clone itself: Its matching antigen is unknown.

The CDR3 is 13 residues long. Germline V gene sequence: CDR1 SGDLS, CDR2 YYNGEE. V lost 4 bases and J lost 6, with 13 bases in between. This chain connects TRBV9 to TRBJ1-2, with a possible D match to TRBD1 (6 bases). Sample: peripheral blood, taken 28 days after the second AZD1222 dose. The clonotype was recovered from an adult who received the AZD1222 COVID-19 vaccine. CDR3 sequence reads: CASSPWDMDGYTF. Written as DNA, the CDR3 is TGTGCCAGCAGCCCTTGGGACATGGATGGCTACACCTTC.